This TCR beta chain was captured in a study of Ad26.COV2.S vaccination and SARS-CoV-2 variants. Overall study findings and caveats: Spike-specific TCR breadth was greater in vaccine than placebo recipients. Reportedly, spike-specific CD8+ and CD4+ T cell responses achieved substantial breadth once vaccination had taken place.

Profiled with immunoSEQ multiplex PCR; TCRdb holds only in-frame clones, not every one. Seen here are 350,000 to 450,000 clones, about 83% observed once, and the top ten hold approximately 7%. About this clone: Antigen: not known.

CDR1 and CDR2 (germline): KGHSH, LQKENI. CDR3 length equals 12 residues. Treatment specified: about 20 received Ad26.COV2.S at low or high dose, single or two shots; a few received placebo; per-sample allocation not given. Sample collection was performed on day 63 after the first vaccine or placebo injection. This TCR came from a person aged 18-60 years who received the Ad26.COV2.S COVID-19 vaccine or a placebo. The material was peripheral blood, obtained in a trial of Ad26.COV2.S vaccine versus placebo. The rearrangement joins TRBV18 to TRBJ2-7; 7 positions agree with TRBD2. This CDR3 reads CASGGGSYEQYF. The CDR3 region has the DNA TGTGCGTCGGGAGGCGGATCCTACGAGCAGTACTTC.